Sequencing of this TCR beta chain was carried out in a study of T cell responses to AZD1222 COVID-19 vaccine. This clone was observed a single time. Some clones are missing from TCRdb's copy, which holds only in-frame ones; the method was immunoSEQ multiplex PCR. The sample yields about 170,000 clones, about nine tenths seen once. The V end lost 2 bases, the J end lost 4 bases, and 6 bases lay between the germline ends. The CDR3 has 12 residues. CDR1 is MDHEN and CDR2 is SYDVKM in the germline V gene. The chain recombines TRBV28 with TRBJ2-7; D gene unclear. Source: peripheral blood, taken on day 0 of AZD1222 vaccination. This receptor was identified in an adult in good health. Written as DNA, the CDR3 is TGTGCCAGCAGTTTAAGAGCATACGAGCAGTACTTC. Translating it yields CASSLRAYEQYF.